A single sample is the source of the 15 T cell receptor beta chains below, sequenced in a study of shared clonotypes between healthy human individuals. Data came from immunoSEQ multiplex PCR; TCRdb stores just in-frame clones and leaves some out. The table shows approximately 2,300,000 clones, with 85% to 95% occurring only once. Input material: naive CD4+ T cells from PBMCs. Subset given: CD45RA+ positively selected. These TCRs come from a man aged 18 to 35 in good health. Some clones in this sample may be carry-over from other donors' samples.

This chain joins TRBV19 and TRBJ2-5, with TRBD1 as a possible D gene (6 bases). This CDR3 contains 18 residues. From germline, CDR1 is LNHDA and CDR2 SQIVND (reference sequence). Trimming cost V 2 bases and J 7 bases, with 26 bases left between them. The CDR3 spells CASSITPPGRGYLGTQYF. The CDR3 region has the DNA TGTGCCAGTAGTATAACCCCCCCCGGCAGGGGCTACCTTGGGACCCAGTACTTC.

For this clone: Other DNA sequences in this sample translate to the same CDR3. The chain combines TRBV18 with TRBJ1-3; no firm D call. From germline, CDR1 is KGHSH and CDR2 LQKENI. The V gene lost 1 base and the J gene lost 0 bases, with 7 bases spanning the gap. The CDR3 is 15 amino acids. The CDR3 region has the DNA TGTGCCAGCTCACCACGAGCCGACTCTGGAAACACCATATATTTT. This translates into CASSPRADSGNTIYF.

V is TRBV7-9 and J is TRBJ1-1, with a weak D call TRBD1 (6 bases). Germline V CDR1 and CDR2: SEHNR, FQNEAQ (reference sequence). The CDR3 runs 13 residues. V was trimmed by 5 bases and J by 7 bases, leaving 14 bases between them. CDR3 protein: CASSHRGHGEAFF. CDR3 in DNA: TGTGCCAGCAGCCACCGGGGGCACGGTGAAGCTTTCTTT.

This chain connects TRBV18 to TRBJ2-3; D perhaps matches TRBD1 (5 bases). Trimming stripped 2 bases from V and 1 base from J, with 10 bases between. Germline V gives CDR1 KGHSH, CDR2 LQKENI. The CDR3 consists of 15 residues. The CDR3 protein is CASSPNRLGTDTQYF. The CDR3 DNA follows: TGTGCCAGCTCACCAAACAGGTTGGGCACAGATACGCAGTATTTT. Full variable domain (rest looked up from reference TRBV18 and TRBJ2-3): NAGVMQNPRHLVRRRGQEARLRCSPMKGHSHVYWYRQLPEEGLKFMVYLQKENIIDESGMPKERFSAEFPKEGPSILRIQQVVRGDSAAYFCASSPNRLGTDTQYFGPGTRLTVL.

The CDR3 nucleotides are TGTGCCAGCAGGAGCGGGATAGGGGAGACCCAGTACTTC. This gives the protein CASRSGIGETQYF. The rearrangement links TRBV28 to TRBJ2-5; TRBD2 matches 7 bases. V shed 6 bases and J 5 bases; nucleotides not matched to a gene: 6. Per the germline V gene, CDR1 is MDHEN and CDR2 is SYDVKM. There are 13 residues in the CDR3.

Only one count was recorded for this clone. DNA for the CDR3: TGTGCCAGCAGTTACTCGAGGGACATTTACTACGAGCAGTACTTC. Its protein product is CASSYSRDIYYEQYF. The chain couples TRBV6-6 to TRBJ2-7; TRBD1 is a possible D gene (6 bases). Germline-derived CDR1 and CDR2 are MNHNY and SVGAGI (reference sequence). The V end lost 0 bases, the J end lost 3 bases, and 12 bases lay between the germline ends. This CDR3 comprises 15 residues.

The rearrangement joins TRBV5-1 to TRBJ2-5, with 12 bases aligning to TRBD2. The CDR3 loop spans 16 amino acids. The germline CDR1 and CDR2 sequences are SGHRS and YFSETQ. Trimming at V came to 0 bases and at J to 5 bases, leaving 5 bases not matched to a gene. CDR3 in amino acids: CASSLALAGGSETQYF. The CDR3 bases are TGCGCCAGCAGCTTGGCACTAGCGGGAGGTTCGGAGACCCAGTACTTC.

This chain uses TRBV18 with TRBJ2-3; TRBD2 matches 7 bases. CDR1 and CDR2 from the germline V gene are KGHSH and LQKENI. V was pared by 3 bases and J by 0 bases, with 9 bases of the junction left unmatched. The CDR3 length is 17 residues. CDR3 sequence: CASSPFQRDGSTDTQYF. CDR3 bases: TGTGCCAGCTCACCGTTCCAGCGGGATGGAAGCACAGATACGCAGTATTTT.

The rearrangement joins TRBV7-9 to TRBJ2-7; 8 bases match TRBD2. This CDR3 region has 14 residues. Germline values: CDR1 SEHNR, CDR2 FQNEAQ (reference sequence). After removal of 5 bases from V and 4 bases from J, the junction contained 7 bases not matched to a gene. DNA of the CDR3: TGTGCCAGCAGCCCCTCAGCGGGAGTATACGAGCAGTACTTC. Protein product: CASSPSAGVYEQYF.

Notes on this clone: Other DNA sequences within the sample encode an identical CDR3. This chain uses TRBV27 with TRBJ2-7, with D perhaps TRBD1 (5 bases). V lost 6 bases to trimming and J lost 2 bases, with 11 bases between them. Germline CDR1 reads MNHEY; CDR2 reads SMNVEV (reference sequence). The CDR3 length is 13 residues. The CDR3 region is CASRKGQAYEQYF. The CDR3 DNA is TGTGCCAGCAGGAAAGGACAAGCCTACGAGCAGTACTTC.

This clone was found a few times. In nucleotides, the CDR3 is TGCGCCAGCAGCTTGGCCGGGACAGCCTATAATTCACCCCTCCACTTT. Protein product: CASSLAGTAYNSPLHF. The rearrangement links TRBV5-1 to TRBJ1-6, with 7 bases matching TRBD1. V lost 0 bases, J lost 2 bases, and 2 bases stayed unmatched. Germline V gene lookup returns CDR1 SGHRS and CDR2 YFSETQ. The CDR3 has 16 amino acids.

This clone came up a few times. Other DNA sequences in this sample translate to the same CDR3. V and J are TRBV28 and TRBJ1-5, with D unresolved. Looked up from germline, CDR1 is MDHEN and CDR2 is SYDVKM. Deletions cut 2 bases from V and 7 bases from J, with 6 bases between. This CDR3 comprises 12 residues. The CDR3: CASSLAGQPQHF. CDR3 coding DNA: TGTGCCAGCAGTTTAGCTGGGCAGCCCCAGCATTTT.

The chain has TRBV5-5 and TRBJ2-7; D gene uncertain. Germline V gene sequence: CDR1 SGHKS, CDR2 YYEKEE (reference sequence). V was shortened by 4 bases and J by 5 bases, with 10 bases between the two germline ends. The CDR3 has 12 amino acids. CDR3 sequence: CASSLKWNEQYF. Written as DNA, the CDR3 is TGTGCCAGCAGCCTGAAGTGGAACGAGCAGTACTTC.

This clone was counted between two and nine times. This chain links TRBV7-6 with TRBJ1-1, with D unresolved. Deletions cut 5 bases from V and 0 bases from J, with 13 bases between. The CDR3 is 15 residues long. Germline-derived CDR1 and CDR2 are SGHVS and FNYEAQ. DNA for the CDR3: TGTGCCAGCAGCCGACGGGTCGCCATGAACACTGAAGCTTTCTTT. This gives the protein CASSRRVAMNTEAFF.

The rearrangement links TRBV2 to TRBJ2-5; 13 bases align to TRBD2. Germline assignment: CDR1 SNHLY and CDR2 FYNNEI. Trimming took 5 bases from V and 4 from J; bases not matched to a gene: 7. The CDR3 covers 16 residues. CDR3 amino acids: CASSRRRLAGGETQYF. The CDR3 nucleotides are TGTGCCAGCAGTCGAAGGAGACTAGCGGGAGGAGAGACCCAGTACTTC.